The rows below give T cell receptor beta chains drawn from one sample of a study of T cell responses to AZD1222 COVID-19 vaccine. The repertoire was sequenced with immunoSEQ multiplex PCR; TCRdb's copy has only in-frame clones and lacks some. The table lists about 110,000 clones, roughly nine tenths of them singletons. Here the sequenced sample was peripheral blood, taken on day 0 of AZD1222 vaccination. The receptor source for this set is an adult in good health. The CDR3 runs from the conserved cysteine through the conserved F or W. D genes are given only for firm matches. Not all rows give a size; the values are once, few, many and, for expanded clones, a class.

j_call clone_size d_call v_call cdr3_aa cdr3_nt
TRBJ1-6 NA NA TRBV11-2 CASSPAADWGDNSPLHF TGTGCCAGCAGCCCAGCAGCAGACTGGGGGGATAATTCACCCCTCCACTTT
TRBJ1-6 NA NA TRBV11-2 CASSLDLSFLSPLHF TGTGCCAGCAGCTTAGATTTGAGTTTCCTTTCACCCCTCCACTTT
TRBJ1-5 NA NA TRBV7-6 CASSLSSGGGQPQHF TGTGCCAGCAGCCTATCCTCAGGCGGCGGACAGCCCCAGCATTTT
TRBJ2-3 once NA TRBV9 CASSDRDFSTDTQYF TGTGCCAGCAGCGACCGGGACTTTAGCACAGATACGCAGTATTTT
TRBJ2-5 NA NA TRBV6-5 CASSYSKGTGTKTQYF TGTGCCAGCAGTTACTCTAAGGGCACAGGGACGAAGACCCAGTACTTC
TRBJ2-3 NA TRBD2 TRBV7-2 CASSLRGGRSGDTQYF TGTGCCAGCAGCTTACGGGGGGGGCGATCAGGAGATACGCAGTATTTT
TRBJ2-7 few NA TRBV4-2 CASSPWTGPADEQYF TGTGCCAGCAGCCCCTGGACTGGCCCGGCCGACGAGCAGTACTTC
TRBJ2-1 NA NA TRBV18 CASSPTGRTVSIEQFF TGTGCCAGCTCACCGACCGGACGGACAGTTTCAATTGAGCAGTTCTTC
TRBJ1-1 NA NA TRBV10-3 CAIALREGNTEAFF TGTGCCATCGCGCTCAGGGAAGGGAACACTGAAGCTTTCTTT
TRBJ2-7 NA TRBD2 TRBV6-5 CASSLTSNSGYEQYF TGTGCCAGCAGTCTGACTAGCAACTCAGGCTACGAGCAGTACTTC
TRBJ1-1 once NA TRBV9 CASSVANTRPEAFF TGTGCCAGCAGCGTAGCAAACACCCGGCCTGAAGCTTTCTTT
TRBJ2-3 NA TRBD2 TRBV6-5 CASSYSGGAADTQYF TGTGCCAGCAGTTACAGCGGGGGGGCGGCAGATACGCAGTATTTT
TRBJ2-1 NA NA TRBV9 CASSVVGLPYNEQFF TGTGCCAGCAGCGTAGTCGGGTTACCCTACAATGAGCAGTTCTTC
TRBJ1-5 once TRBD1 TRBV6-6 CASSWETGGNQPQHF TGTGCCAGCAGTTGGGAGACAGGGGGCAATCAGCCCCAGCATTTT
TRBJ2-3 NA NA TRBV27 CASSRTEVDTQYF TGTGCCAGCAGCAGGACTGAAGTGGATACGCAGTATTTT
TRBJ1-2 NA NA TRBV6-6 CASSYSIPTVAYGYTF TGTGCCAGCAGTTACTCGATCCCGACAGTCGCCTATGGCTACACCTTC
TRBJ1-5 once NA TRBV7-9 CASSLSLPGNQPQHF TGTGCCAGCAGCTTATCTCTACCTGGGAATCAGCCCCAGCATTTT
TRBJ2-3 NA TRBD1 TRBV10-3 CAISYGTGTDTQYF TGTGCCATCAGTTACGGGACAGGCACAGATACGCAGTATTTT
TRBJ2-3 NA NA TRBV4-2 CASSQDWRGPTDTQYF TGTGCCAGCAGCCAAGACTGGAGGGGGCCCACAGATACGCAGTATTTT
TRBJ1-1 NA NA TRBV7-8 CASSPRPGGTEAFF TGTGCCAGCAGCCCCCGACCGGGAGGGACTGAAGCTTTCTTT
TRBJ2-7 NA NA TRBV7-2 CASSLESSAGGVSYEQYF TGTGCCAGCAGCTTGGAGTCTAGCGCGGGTGGGGTCTCCTACGAGCAGTACTTC
TRBJ1-5 NA NA TRBV15 CATSRTEPTDQPQHF TGTGCCACCAGCAGAACAGAACCCACCGATCAGCCCCAGCATTTT
TRBJ2-7 NA NA TRBV12-3/TRBV12-4 CASTRTGANEQYF TGTGCCAGTACCAGGACGGGCGCTAACGAGCAGTACTTC
TRBJ1-2 few TRBD1 TRBV27 CASRMGQGLLGGYTF TGTGCCAGCAGAATGGGACAGGGTTTGTTGGGTGGCTACACCTTC
TRBJ2-1 NA NA TRBV5-4 CASSRDFSSYNEQFF TGTGCCAGCAGCAGGGACTTTAGCTCCTACAATGAGCAGTTCTTC
TRBJ1-1 NA NA TRBV6-5 CASSLTGHQNTEAFF TGTGCCAGCAGTTTGACAGGCCACCAGAACACTGAAGCTTTCTTT
TRBJ2-3 NA TRBD1 TRBV5-4 CASSAPPGQGVDTQYF TGTGCCAGCAGCGCACCCCCGGGACAGGGGGTAGATACGCAGTATTTT
TRBJ2-5 NA TRBD2 TRBV18 CASSPPAGEKETFQETQYF TGTGCCAGCTCACCACCCGCGGGGGAAAAAGAAACCTTCCAAGAGACCCAGTACTTC
TRBJ2-5 NA NA TRBV2 CASTLNSPQETQYF TGTGCCAGCACCCTGAACAGCCCCCAAGAGACCCAGTACTTC
TRBJ1-1 NA NA TRBV12-3/TRBV12-4 CASTSYTEAFF TGTGCCAGCACCTCTTACACTGAAGCTTTCTTT
TRBJ2-7 NA NA TRBV12-3/TRBV12-4 CASRPTGSEQYF TGTGCCAGCAGACCGACAGGATCAGAGCAGTACTTC
TRBJ1-1 NA NA TRBV19 CASSRQNTEAFF TGTGCCAGTAGCCGACAGAACACTGAAGCTTTCTTT
TRBJ1-1 NA NA TRBV11-2 CASSSLTGRGTEAFF TGTGCCAGCAGCTCGTTGACAGGCCGCGGCACTGAAGCTTTCTTT
TRBJ2-3 NA TRBD2 TRBV7-2 CASSSGASGGTDTQYF TGTGCCAGCAGCTCCGGGGCTAGCGGGGGAACAGATACGCAGTATTTT
TRBJ2-7 NA NA TRBV6-5 CASSYSSLGSYEQYF TGTGCCAGCAGTTACTCCTCTCTCGGGTCCTACGAGCAGTACTTC
TRBJ2-2 NA TRBD2 TRBV11-2 CASSSRTSGGPLNTGELFF TGTGCCAGCAGCTCTCGGACTAGCGGGGGACCTCTCAACACCGGGGAGCTGTTTTTT
TRBJ2-6 NA NA TRBV12-5 CASGLVWVGHSGANVLTF TGTGCTAGTGGTTTGGTATGGGTTGGGCACTCTGGGGCCAACGTCCTGACTTTC
TRBJ1-1 NA NA TRBV7-2 CASSTGGGAGNTEAFF TGTGCCAGCAGCACCGGGGGCGGGGCCGGGAACACTGAAGCTTTCTTT
TRBJ2-7 NA NA TRBV5-8 CASSLVGRSYEQYF TGTGCCAGCAGCTTGGTAGGCAGATCCTACGAGCAGTACTTC
TRBJ1-6 NA NA TRBV3-1/TRBV3-2 CASSPVGSPLHF TGTGCCAGCAGCCCCGTTGGTTCACCCCTCCACTTT
TRBJ1-1 NA NA TRBV6-5 CASTGQLNTEAFF TGTGCCAGCACCGGACAGCTGAACACTGAAGCTTTCTTT